This T cell receptor (beta chain) was documented in a study of blood T cell repertoires in COVID-19 (dated by TCRdb to the early 2020s). Concerning the study at large: Samples from collaborators originated in the United States, Italy and Spain and spanned both the acute and convalescent phases of COVID-19. The dataset comprised deeply sampled blood TCRbeta repertoires from subjects exposed to, actively infected with, or recovered from COVID-19. A freely available public database, intended as a resource for researchers studying the immune response to SARS-CoV-2, is where the repertoires were released. Sample metadata almost always included a de-identified subject ID, COVID-19 status, age in years and sex. The prospective study material was composed of cDNA or gDNA derived from T cells, B-cell-depleted T cells, or PBMCs. Where available, HLA class I and class II types were obtained from metadata supplied by the sample provider rather than from assay-based typing. Samples were obtained from the ongoing ImmuneRACE study (first 160 participants) and from some 1,300 subjects provided by 6 global collaborators. Overall study results and their limits: The amount of clinical and demographic metadata varied by source and participant and was provided uncurated.

Collaborating institutions collected whole blood in K2EDTA tubes following their own protocols. For TCRbeta analysis, collaborators shipped samples in one of three forms: frozen whole blood, isolated PBMCs, or DNA extracted from either of those sample types. As to this clone: Its antigen remains unidentified. No much larger clone is present one base from it, and per-base qualities are unavailable.

The immunoSEQ Assay, a bias-controlled multiplex PCR, was used to amplify TCRbeta CDR3 regions from genomic DNA. The authors processed their data as follows. Within the assay, amplification of reference gene primers was used to estimate how many nucleated cells each sample contained. To quantify the absolute abundance of each unique TCRbeta CDR3 rearrangement, sequence reads were collapsed and filtered. For each sample, productive Simpson clonality was calculated as the square root of Simpson's diversity index over productive rearrangements. TCRdb obtained this table from immuneACCESS and retained in-frame rearrangements with V and J assigned. These tables miss some clones; where compared with another copy, unresolved V genes account for less than half of the shortfall, and the remainder is unexplained. D and trimming were read from the DNA, whereas the V and J calls and clone size are those reported in that table. The sample has about 140,000 clones on record, roughly four fifths of them singletons. The ten largest clones add up to approximately 5% of the sample.

In the germline V gene (reference sequence), CDR1 corresponds to LGHDT and CDR2 to YNNKEL. V is clipped by 0 bases and J by 9 bases, and the sequence between their germline boundaries is 18 bases long. Reading from cysteine to phenylalanine, the CDR3 counts 16 amino acids. The retained sequence is limited to the CDR3, 48 bases, with the frame set at the first base. Sequencing used peripheral blood. The receptor comes from a woman older than 75 with active or convalescent COVID-19. The chain is encoded by TRBV3-1 (or the pseudogene TRBV3-2) joined to TRBJ1-5; the D gene remains uncertain. The sequence in DNA is TGTGCCAGCAGCCAAGATGGTCCAGGTACTCATATGCCCCAGCATTTT. It codes for CASSQDGPGTHMPQHF.